These 2 T cell receptor beta chains share one sample of origin, sequenced in a study of monozygotic twins with inflammatory bowel disease. No DNA is given; TCRdb re-called the 5' RACE reads and lists each CDR3 protein once. Seen in this sample are just over 300,000 distinct CDR3 sequences; the ten most common clones hold over 5%. Material for sequencing was blood. The source of these receptors is a human donor with ulcerative colitis or Crohn's disease, or a healthy co-twin of an affected twin (not recorded which).

The rearrangement uses TRBV7-8 and TRBJ2-2; the D call of TRBD2 rests on TCRdb alone, since no DNA is present to check it. The CDR3 runs to 17 residues. CDR1 is SGHVS, CDR2 FQNEAQ, per germline. CDR3 region: CASSLIAGGSNTGELFF.

This rearrangement joins TRBV5-6 to TRBJ2-5; the TCRdb D gene call, TRBD1, has no DNA to confirm it. Germline CDR1 and CDR2: SGHDT and YYEEEE. The CDR3 sequence is 18 residues long. CDR3 loop: CASSPMSGGASLVGAQYF. Drawing the rest from reference TRBV5-6 and TRBJ2-5, the complete variable domain is DAGVTQSPTHLIKTRGQQVTLRCSPKSGHDTVSWYQQALGQGPQFIFQYYEEEERQRGNFPDRFSGHQFPNYSSELNVNALLLGDSALYLCASSPMSGGASLVGAQYFGPGTRLLVL.